The clone carrying this TCR beta chain was seen only once. Antigen: not known. This sample is drawn from a study of T cell responses to AZD1222 COVID-19 vaccine. General observations from the study: Donor demographics were predominantly white British with a female majority; clonal diversity may be underestimated. There were repertoire samples only from the period after the peak T cell response.

The germline V gene encodes CDR1 MDHEN and CDR2 SYDVKM. V dropped 6 bases and J dropped 10 bases, with 15 bases sitting between them. This CDR3 contains 12 residues. TCRdb's copy holds only in-frame clones and misses some; the assay was immunoSEQ multiplex PCR. This table holds about 180,000 clones, about 91% found once. This chain uses TRBV28 with TRBJ1-1; a weak D match, TRBD1 (6 bases). The sample here was peripheral blood, taken on day 0 of AZD1222 vaccination. This TCR came from an adult in good health. Here the CDR3 reads CASSEQGFRAFF. The CDR3 DNA sequence: TGTGCCAGCAGCGAGCAGGGGTTTAGAGCTTTCTTT.